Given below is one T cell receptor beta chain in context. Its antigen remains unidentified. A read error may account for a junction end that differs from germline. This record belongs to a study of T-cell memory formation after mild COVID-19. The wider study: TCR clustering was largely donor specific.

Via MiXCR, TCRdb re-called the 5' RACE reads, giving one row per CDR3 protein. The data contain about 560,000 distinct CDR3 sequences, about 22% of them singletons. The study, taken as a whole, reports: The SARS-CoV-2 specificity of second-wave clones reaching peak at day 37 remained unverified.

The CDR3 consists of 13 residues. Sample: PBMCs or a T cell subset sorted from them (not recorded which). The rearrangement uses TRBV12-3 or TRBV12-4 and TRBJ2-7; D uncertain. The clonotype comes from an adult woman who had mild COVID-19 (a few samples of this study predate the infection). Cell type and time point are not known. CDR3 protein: CASSLNQYYEQYF. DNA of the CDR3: TGTGCTAGCAGTCTTAACCAGTACTACGAGCAGTACTTC.